The 21 T cell receptor beta chains in this list originate from one sample, sequenced in a study of T cells in Graves' hyperthyroidism and ophthalmopathy. The investigators amplified TCR beta CDR3 regions from RNA transcripts. The HTBI set primed first-round TCR CDR3 RT-PCR. TCRdb reprocessed the multiplex PCR reads via MiXCR and lists one record per CDR3 protein. The sample lists more than 550,000 distinct CDR3 sequences, 15% to 20% occurring once. Sequencing was carried out using blood. These receptors came from a man between 50 and 59 years old with Graves' hyperthyroidism.

There are many counts of this clonotype. The gene calls are TRBV12-3 or TRBV12-4 and TRBJ1-1; possible D gene TRBD1, 6 bases. V was clipped by 1 base and J by 6 bases, with 21 bases between them. CDR3 size: 17 residues. The CDR3 region is CASSLVSSGRDIAEAFF. As DNA, the CDR3 is TGTGCCAGCAGTTTAGTTAGTTCTGGCAGGGACATCGCTGAAGCTTTCTTT.

The V gene is TRBV6-1, the J gene TRBJ2-3; TRBD2 matches 9 bases. Germline V gene data show CDR1 as MNHNS and CDR2 as SASEGT. There are 16 residues in the CDR3. The V and J ends lost 2 bases and 1 base, in that order; junction bases with no gene match: 4. The CDR3, as DNA: TGTGCCAGCAGTGAACCCCCTAGCGGGGGCACAGATACGCAGTATTTT. This gives the protein CASSEPPSGGTDTQYF.

Ten or more counts support this clonotype. The chain employs TRBV12-3 or TRBV12-4 and TRBJ2-7, with 15 bases matching TRBD2. The CDR3 is made up of 16 amino acids. The J segment lost 5 bases and the V segment lost 4 bases, leaving 6 bases of the junction unmatched. The CDR3 DNA reads as TGTGCCAGCAGTTCCTGGACTAGCGGGAGGGAGGACGAGCAGTACTTC. Residues: CASSSWTSGREDEQYF.

The sample holds a few counts of this clonotype. The J gene is TRBJ2-5, the V gene TRBV10-3, with a weak D call TRBD2 (7 bases). Germline-derived CDR1 and CDR2 are ENHRY and SYGVKD. Trimming removed 3 bases from V and 5 bases from J, with 10 bases in between. The CDR3 covers 13 residues. In DNA form, the CDR3 reads TGTGCCATCAGTGAAAAGGGGGGGGAGACCCAGTACTTC. Translation gives CAISEKGGETQYF.

This clonotype has just a few counts. The V and J genes are TRBV10-1 and TRBJ2-7; a weak D match, TRBD2 (5 bases). V was trimmed by 0 bases and J by 7 bases, leaving 16 bases between them. CDR1 and CDR2 (germline): WNHNN, SYGVQD (reference sequence). The CDR3 length is 15 residues. The CDR3 region is CASSESIVGRPEQYF. DNA of the CDR3: TGCGCCAGCAGTGAGTCGATTGTAGGGAGACCTGAGCAGTACTTC.

V and J are TRBV29-1 and TRBJ2-7; 9 bases map to TRBD1. With V trimmed by 7 bases and J by 6 bases, 4 bases remained unmatched. From germline, CDR1 is SQVTM and CDR2 ANQGSEA. The CDR3 runs to 11 residues. CDR3 DNA sequence: TGCAGCGCCGAGACAGGGGGCGAGCAGTACTTC. It encodes CSAETGGEQYF.

This clonotype came up a few times. This chain uses TRBV27 with TRBJ2-2; D remains unclear. Germline CDR1 and CDR2: MNHEY and SMNVEV (reference sequence). The CDR3 is 13 amino acids. Trimming took 5 bases from V and 6 from J, leaving 10 bases between them. The CDR3 DNA sequence: TGTGCCAGCAGTCCTCGACTGGCCGGGGAGCTGTTTTTT. The encoded protein is CASSPRLAGELFF.

This clonotype has ten or more counts. The chain's CDR3 is CASSLFGAGYTF. The DNA of the CDR3 is TGTGCCAGCAGTTTGTTCGGGGCTGGCTACACCTTC. The chain employs TRBV12-3 or TRBV12-4 and TRBJ1-2, with D possibly TRBD1 on 5 matching bases. V gave up 3 bases and J gave up 7 bases, with 9 bases separating them. The CDR3 sequence is 12 residues long.

At least ten counts were recorded for this clonotype. V usage is TRBV13 and J usage is TRBJ2-1; D might be TRBD2 (6 bases). V lost 2 bases and J lost 0, with 11 bases in between. Germline lookup yields CDR1 PRHDT and CDR2 FYEKMQ (reference sequence). There are 16 residues in the CDR3. The chain's CDR3 is CASSLRRGVSYNEQFF. CDR3 DNA sequence: TGTGCCAGCAGCTTAAGGCGGGGAGTCTCCTACAATGAGCAGTTCTTC.

Written as DNA, the CDR3 is TGTGCCAGCATTACAACCACGGGAGGTCCCGGGGAGCTGTTTTTT. This translates into CASITTTGGPGELFF. The J gene is TRBJ2-2, the V gene TRBV6-1, with 7 bases lining up with TRBD2. Germline lookup yields CDR1 MNHNS and CDR2 SASEGT. V trimming: 7 bases; J trimming: 6 bases; junction bases outside the gene matches: 11. This CDR3 contains 15 residues.

This clonotype was picked up one time. J is TRBJ1-2 and V is TRBV7-2; D is ambiguous. The CDR3 is 14 amino acids. Germline-derived CDR1 and CDR2 are SGHTA and FQGNSA. With 1 base removed from V and 0 bases from J, the gap between germline ends came to 6 bases. CDR3 sequence: CTSSLGGSNYGYTF. The CDR3 DNA follows: TGTACCAGCAGCTTAGGCGGTTCTAACTATGGCTACACCTTC.

The J gene is TRBJ2-1, the V gene TRBV6-5, with unresolved D. V lost 0 bases, J lost 3 bases, and 12 bases lay in between. In germline, CDR1 is MNHEY, CDR2 SVGAGI. The CDR3 runs 16 residues. The CDR3 is CASSYSASLGYNEQFF. The DNA of the CDR3 is TGTGCCAGCAGTTACTCTGCCTCTCTCGGCTACAATGAGCAGTTCTTC.

This clonotype has a count of ten or more. This chain connects TRBV28 to TRBJ2-7; 7 bases fit TRBD2. Germline V lookup: CDR1 MDHEN, CDR2 SYDVKM. The CDR3 contains 13 residues. Trimming at V came to 6 bases and at J to 2 bases, leaving 4 bases not matched to a gene. The CDR3 loop is CASRAGTPYEQYF. CDR3 DNA: TGTGCCAGCAGAGCGGGAACCCCCTACGAGCAGTACTTC.

This clonotype has a count of ten or more. The chain is built from TRBV28 and TRBJ2-3; 7 bases line up with TRBD1. CDR1 and CDR2 from the germline V gene are MDHEN and SYDVKM. The V and J ends lost 6 bases and 2 bases, in that order; junction bases with no gene match: 8. The CDR3 extends over 15 amino acids. CDR3 DNA sequence: TGTGCCAGCAGCTCCCGGGACAGTCCCACAGATACGCAGTATTTT. Amino acids: CASSSRDSPTDTQYF.

This clonotype was counted ten times or more. The chain couples TRBV29-1 to TRBJ2-7; D may be TRBD1 (6 bases). The CDR3 sequence is 16 residues long. Germline loops: CDR1 SQVTM, CDR2 ANQGSEA. V was trimmed by 7 bases and J by 3 bases, leaving 25 bases between them. In nucleotides, the CDR3 is TGCAGCGAGGGTCCGGGACAACCCCTTGACTGCTACGAGCAGTACTTC. Translated: CSEGPGQPLDCYEQYF.

This clonotype was counted a few times. The chain links TRBV19 to TRBJ2-1; D is possibly TRBD2 (6 bases). Germline V gene data show CDR1 as LNHDA and CDR2 as SQIVND (reference sequence). Trimming shortened V by 3 bases and J by 7 bases, and 22 bases separated the two germline ends. The CDR3 length is 17 residues. CDR3 loop: CASSMRDHIKRQNEQFF. DNA for the CDR3: TGTGCCAGTAGTATGCGGGACCATATTAAACGCCAAAATGAGCAGTTCTTC.

This clonotype showed up many times. V and J are TRBV24-1 and TRBJ2-3; weak D call: TRBD2 (5 bases). The CDR3 contains 16 residues. V dropped 9 bases and J dropped 0 bases, with 18 bases sitting between them. Per the germline V gene, CDR1 is KGHDR and CDR2 is SFDVKD. For the CDR3, the DNA is TGTGCCACCGAAGGAGTAGAGCGGTCTAGCACAGATACGCAGTATTTT. The encoded protein is CATEGVERSSTDTQYF.

The CDR3 bases are TGCAGTGCTAGAGGTGGGGCCGGGGAGCTGTTTTTT. It specifies CSARGGAGELFF. This rearrangement joins TRBV20-1 to TRBJ2-2, with no clear D. The CDR3 is 12 residues long. V was shortened by 1 base and J by 6 bases, with 6 bases between the two germline ends. Germline V gene sequence: CDR1 DFQATT, CDR2 SNEGSKA (reference sequence).

In this sample, this clonotype turned up many times. V and J are TRBV7-9 and TRBJ2-7; 7 nucleotides align to TRBD2. V dropped 1 base and J dropped 8; count of bases not matched to a gene: 2. CDR3 length: 12 amino acids. The germline V gene has CDR1 SEHNR and CDR2 FQNEAQ (reference sequence). The CDR3 DNA reads as TGTGCCAGCAGCTTAGGCGGGGGACAGCAGTACTTC. Residues: CASSLGGGQQYF.

This clonotype showed up many times. V usage is TRBV28 and J usage is TRBJ1-2, with D maybe TRBD1 (6 bases). V was shortened by 2 bases and J by 8 bases, with 12 bases between the two germline ends. CDR1 is MDHEN, CDR2 SYDVKM, per germline. The CDR3 contains 13 residues. In DNA form, the CDR3 reads TGTGCCAGCAGTTTAGACAGGACGGAAGGCTACACCTTC. Translated, it gives CASSLDRTEGYTF.

This clonotype has only a few counts. The J gene is TRBJ2-3, the V gene TRBV10-3; 7 bases line up with TRBD1. V lost 10 bases to trimming and J lost 6 bases; unmatched junction nucleotides: 4. The CDR3 spans 11 residues. Germline loops: CDR1 ENHRY, CDR2 SYGVKD. For the CDR3, the DNA is TGTGCCACCCTACAGGGGGATACGCAGTATTTT. Translating gives CATLQGDTQYF.